The 6 T cell receptor beta chains listed next were all sequenced from one sample in a study of blood T cells in healthy people across ages. For the second PCR, which ran for 7 to 11 cycles, a sample-barcoded 5' primer and a J-beta primer mix were used. TCRdb reprocessed the 5' RACE reads with MiXCR, giving one entry per CDR3 protein. This table has around 1,000,000 distinct CDR3 sequences, 35% to 40% appearing once. Sequences were obtained from blood. These receptors were collected from a man aged 18 to 30 in good health.

This clonotype was observed a few times. The chain recombines TRBV12-3 or TRBV12-4 with TRBJ1-5; TRBD1 might be the D (5 bases). The CDR3 runs 15 residues. Trimming took 7 bases from V and 4 from J, leaving 17 bases between them. This chain's CDR3 is CASTPNLGANQPQHF. CDR3 in DNA: TGTGCCAGCACCCCCAACTTAGGGGCGAATCAGCCCCAGCATTTT.

The rearrangement joins TRBV27 to TRBJ2-7, with D uncertain. CDR3 length equals 15 residues. CDR1 is MNHEY, CDR2 SMNVEV, per germline (reference sequence). V was cut by 5 bases and J by 4 bases, with 18 bases left in between. CDR3 sequence: CASSPQAGPVYEQYF. The CDR3 coding sequence is TGTGCCAGCAGTCCCCAAGCCGGCCCCGTTTACGAGCAGTACTTC.

This clonotype was seen only a few times. The rearrangement links TRBV20-1 to TRBJ1-2; 7 bases fit TRBD1. CDR3 length: 14 residues. Germline V gene data show CDR1 as DFQATT and CDR2 as SNEGSKA (reference sequence). J gave up 7 bases and V 1 base, and 9 bases lay outside the gene matches. CDR3 DNA sequence: TGCAGTGCTAGAGCAACTTTCGACAGGGCTGGCTACACCTTC. This gives the protein CSARATFDRAGYTF.

This clonotype was recorded a few times. The CDR3 is CASSSRQGGWGETQYF. In DNA, the CDR3 is TGTGCCAGCAGCTCTCGACAGGGTGGATGGGGAGAGACCCAGTACTTC. This chain connects TRBV7-2 to TRBJ2-5; 7 nucleotides align to TRBD1. The CDR3 length is 16 residues. V gave up 4 bases and J gave up 4 bases; unmatched junction bases: 12. Germline loops: CDR1 SGHTA, CDR2 FQGNSA.

The chain carries TRBV12-3 or TRBV12-4 and TRBJ2-1, with 9 positions matching TRBD2. This CDR3 region has 14 residues. Trimming at V came to 7 bases and at J to 4 bases, leaving 5 bases not matched to a gene. The CDR3 bases are TGTGCCAGCACCGCGGGGGGGACATACAATGAGCAGTTCTTC. Translation gives CASTAGGTYNEQFF.

Note on this clonotype: At one end, the junction sequence differs from germline, possibly due to a read error. J is TRBJ2-2 and V is TRBV27; 9 bases line up with TRBD2. The CDR3 contains 17 residues. Germline-derived CDR1 and CDR2 are MNHEY and SMNVEV (reference sequence). The CDR3 DNA is TGTGCCAGCAGCCTTCTTGCGGGGGGGCTTAGAAACGGGGGGCTGTTTTTT. This translates into CASSLLAGGLRNGGLFF.